This entry features one T cell receptor beta chain sequence. In the original analysis: For nucleated cells, counts were estimated from reference gene primer amplification. Measured with immunoSEQ multiplex PCR; TCRdb has only the in-frame clones, and not every one. V, J and clone size are taken as reported in that table, and D and trimming were inferred from the DNA itself. This table has roughly 30,000 clones, around nine tenths appearing once. This specimen belongs to a study of blood T cell repertoires in COVID-19. Study as a whole: Sites in the United States, Italy and Spain provided acute and convalescent COVID-19 samples. T cells, B-cell-depleted T cells, or PBMCs provided the cDNA or gDNA that served as material.

The CDR3 covers 14 residues. V was pared by 0 bases and J by 4 bases, with 10 bases between. Germline values: CDR1 MNHEY, CDR2 SVGAGI. Sequenced sample: peripheral blood. The rearrangement joins TRBV6-5 to TRBJ2-7; no clear D gene. The TCR originated in a human donor in a cohort sampled during active COVID-19. The CDR3, as DNA: TGTGCCAGCAGTTACTCCGACAATGGGTACGAGCAGTACTTC. This codes for CASSYSDNGYEQYF.